This T cell receptor beta chain appears in the sequencing data of a study of blood T cell repertoires in COVID-19. Here immunoSEQ multiplex PCR was the method, and the copy in TCRdb shows in-frame clones only, minus some. The sample includes over 45,000 clones, 85% to 90% of them seen just once. Looked up from germline, CDR1 is SGHNT and CDR2 is YYREEE (reference sequence). Germline trimming cut 5 bases from V and 1 base from J; bases unmatched to any gene: 4. This CDR3 is built from 15 residues. The rearrangement links TRBV5-4 to TRBJ2-1; 9 bases are a match to TRBD1. Material for sequencing was peripheral blood. The TCR comes from a man in his 60s with active COVID-19. The chain's CDR3 is CASSSGQGSYNEQFF. For the CDR3, the DNA is TGTGCCAGCAGTTCCGGACAGGGGTCCTACAATGAGCAGTTCTTC.